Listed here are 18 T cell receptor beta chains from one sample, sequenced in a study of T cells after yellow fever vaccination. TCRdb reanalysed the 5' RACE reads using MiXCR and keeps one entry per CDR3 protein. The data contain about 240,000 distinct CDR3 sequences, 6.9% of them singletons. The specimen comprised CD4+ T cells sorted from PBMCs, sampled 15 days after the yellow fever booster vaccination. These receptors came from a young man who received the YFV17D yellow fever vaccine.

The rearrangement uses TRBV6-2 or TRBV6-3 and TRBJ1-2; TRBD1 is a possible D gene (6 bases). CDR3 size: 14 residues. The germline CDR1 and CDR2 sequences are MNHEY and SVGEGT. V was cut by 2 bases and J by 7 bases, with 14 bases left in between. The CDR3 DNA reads TGTGCCAGCAGTTACGAACAGGGTTCTGGTGGCTACACCTTC. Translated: CASSYEQGSGGYTF.

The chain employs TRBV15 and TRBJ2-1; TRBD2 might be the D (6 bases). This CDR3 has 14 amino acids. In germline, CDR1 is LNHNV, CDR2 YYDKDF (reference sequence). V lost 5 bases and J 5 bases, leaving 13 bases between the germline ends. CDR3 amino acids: CATSAAGRNNEQFF. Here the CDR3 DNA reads TGTGCCACCAGCGCCGCGGGGAGGAACAATGAGCAGTTCTTC.

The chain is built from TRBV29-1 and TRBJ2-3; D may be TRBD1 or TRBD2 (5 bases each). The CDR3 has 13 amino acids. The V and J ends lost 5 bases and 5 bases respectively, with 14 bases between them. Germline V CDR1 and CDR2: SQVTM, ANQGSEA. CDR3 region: CSVYGGDRDTQYF. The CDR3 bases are TGCAGCGTTTATGGGGGAGATCGAGATACGCAGTATTTT.

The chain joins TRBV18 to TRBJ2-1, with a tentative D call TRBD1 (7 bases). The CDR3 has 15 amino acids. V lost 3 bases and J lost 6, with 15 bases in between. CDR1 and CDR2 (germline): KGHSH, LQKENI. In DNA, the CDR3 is TGTGCCAGCTCACCCCAGGGGGGCATCAGCAATGAGCAGTTCTTC. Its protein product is CASSPQGGISNEQFF.

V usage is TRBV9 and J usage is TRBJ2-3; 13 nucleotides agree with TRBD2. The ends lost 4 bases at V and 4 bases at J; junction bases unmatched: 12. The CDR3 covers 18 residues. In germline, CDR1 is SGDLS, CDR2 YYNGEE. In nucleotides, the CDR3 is TGTGCCAGCAGCCCCGGCCCCGGACTAGCGGGAGTTGCAGATACGCAGTATTTT. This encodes CASSPGPGLAGVADTQYF.

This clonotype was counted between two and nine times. The CDR3 DNA reads TGCAGCGTTGCTAATAATGAGCAGTTCTTC. This translates into CSVANNEQFF. The V call is TRBV29-1, the J call TRBJ2-1; D remains unclear. The CDR3 runs to 10 residues. V lost 4 bases, J lost 7 bases, and 5 bases lay in between. CDR1 is SQVTM and CDR2 is ANQGSEA in the germline V gene.

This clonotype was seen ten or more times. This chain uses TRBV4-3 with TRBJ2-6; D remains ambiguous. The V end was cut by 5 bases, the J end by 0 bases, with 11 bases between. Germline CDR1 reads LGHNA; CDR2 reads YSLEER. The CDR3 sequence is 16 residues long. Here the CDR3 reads CASSANSLSGANVLTF. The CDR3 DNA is TGCGCCAGCAGCGCCAACAGCCTCTCTGGGGCCAACGTCCTGACTTTC.

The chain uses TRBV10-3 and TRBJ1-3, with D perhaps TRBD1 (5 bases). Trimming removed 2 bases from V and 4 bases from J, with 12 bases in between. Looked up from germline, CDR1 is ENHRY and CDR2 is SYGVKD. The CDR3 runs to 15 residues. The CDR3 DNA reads TGTGCCATCAGTGAGCCCTGGGGCTCAGGAAACACCATATATTTT. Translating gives CAISEPWGSGNTIYF.

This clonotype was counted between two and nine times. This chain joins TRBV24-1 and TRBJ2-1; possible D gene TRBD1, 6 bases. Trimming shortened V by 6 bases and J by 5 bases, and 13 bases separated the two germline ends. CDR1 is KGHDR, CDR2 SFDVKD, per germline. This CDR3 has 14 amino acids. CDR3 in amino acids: CATSFRDTHNEQFF. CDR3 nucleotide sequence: TGTGCCACCAGTTTCCGGGACACTCACAATGAGCAGTTCTTC.

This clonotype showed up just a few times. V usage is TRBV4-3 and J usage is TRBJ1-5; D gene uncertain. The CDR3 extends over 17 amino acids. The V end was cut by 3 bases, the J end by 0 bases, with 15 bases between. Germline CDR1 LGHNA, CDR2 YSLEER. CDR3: CASSHPGKVYSNQPQHF. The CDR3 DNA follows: TGCGCCAGCAGCCACCCAGGAAAGGTTTATAGCAATCAGCCCCAGCATTTT.

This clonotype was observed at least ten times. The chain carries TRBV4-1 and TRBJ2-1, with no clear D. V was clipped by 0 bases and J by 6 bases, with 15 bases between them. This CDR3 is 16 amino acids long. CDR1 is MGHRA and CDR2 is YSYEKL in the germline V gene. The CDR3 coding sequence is TGCGCCAGCAGCCAAGATGGGTTCAGAAGTTCCAATGAGCAGTTCTTC. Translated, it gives CASSQDGFRSSNEQFF.

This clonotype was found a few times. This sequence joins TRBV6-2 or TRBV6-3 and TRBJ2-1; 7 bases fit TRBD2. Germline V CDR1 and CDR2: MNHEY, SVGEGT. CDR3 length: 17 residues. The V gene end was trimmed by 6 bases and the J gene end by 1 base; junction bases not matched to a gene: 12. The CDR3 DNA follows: TGTGCCAGCAGGGGTTTACTAGCGACGGTGTCCTACAATGAGCAGTTCTTC. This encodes CASRGLLATVSYNEQFF.

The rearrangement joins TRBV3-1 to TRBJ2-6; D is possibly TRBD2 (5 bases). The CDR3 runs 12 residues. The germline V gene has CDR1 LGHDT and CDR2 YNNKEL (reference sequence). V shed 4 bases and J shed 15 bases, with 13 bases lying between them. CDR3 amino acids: CASSRAEAPLTF. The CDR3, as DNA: TGTGCCAGCAGCCGGGCGGAGGCGCCCCTGACTTTC.

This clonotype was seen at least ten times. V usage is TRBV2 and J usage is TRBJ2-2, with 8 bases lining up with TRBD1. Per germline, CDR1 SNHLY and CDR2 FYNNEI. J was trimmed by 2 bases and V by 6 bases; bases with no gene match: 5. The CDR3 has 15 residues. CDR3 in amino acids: CASRTDRVNTGELFF. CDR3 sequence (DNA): TGTGCCAGCAGGACGGACAGGGTTAACACCGGGGAGCTGTTTTTT.

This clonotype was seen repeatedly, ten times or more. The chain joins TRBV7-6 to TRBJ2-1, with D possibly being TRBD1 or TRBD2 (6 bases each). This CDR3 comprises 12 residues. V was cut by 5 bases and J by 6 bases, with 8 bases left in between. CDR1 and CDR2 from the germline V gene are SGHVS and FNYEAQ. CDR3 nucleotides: TGTGCCAGCAGCCGGGGGCTCAATGAGCAGTTCTTC. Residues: CASSRGLNEQFF.

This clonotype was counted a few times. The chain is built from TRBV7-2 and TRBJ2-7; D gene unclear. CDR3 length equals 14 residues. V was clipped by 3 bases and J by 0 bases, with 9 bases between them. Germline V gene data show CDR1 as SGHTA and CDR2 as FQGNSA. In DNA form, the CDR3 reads TGTGCCAGCAGCTTTGACTCGCTCTCCTACGAGCAGTACTTC. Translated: CASSFDSLSYEQYF.

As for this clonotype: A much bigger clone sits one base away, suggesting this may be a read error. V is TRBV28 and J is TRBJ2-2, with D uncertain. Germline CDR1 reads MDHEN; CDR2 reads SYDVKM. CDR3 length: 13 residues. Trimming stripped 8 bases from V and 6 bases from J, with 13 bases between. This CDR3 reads CASWQTDAGELFF. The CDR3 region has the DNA TGTGCCAGCTGGCAGACCGACGCCGGGGAGCTGTTTTTT.

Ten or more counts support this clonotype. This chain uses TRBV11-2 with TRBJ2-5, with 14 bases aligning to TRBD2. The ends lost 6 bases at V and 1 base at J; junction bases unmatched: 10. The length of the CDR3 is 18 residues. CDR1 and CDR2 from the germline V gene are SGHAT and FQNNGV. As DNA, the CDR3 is TGTGCCAGCAGGGAGACTAGCGGGAGGGCCCCAAGCCAAGAGACCCAGTACTTC. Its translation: CASRETSGRAPSQETQYF.